This T cell receptor (beta chain) was documented in a study of blood T cell repertoires in COVID-19. About the research overall: Sources were T cells, B-cell-depleted T cells, or PBMCs; the material itself was cDNA or gDNA.

The CDR3 spans 15 residues. Trimming left V 3 bases short and J 3 bases short, with 15 bases between. CDR1 SGDLS and CDR2 YYNGEE come from the germline V gene. Individuals drawn from some 25 US areas were about 18 to 90 years old. Cohorts were determined from participant-reported clinical history. Clones were sequenced by immunoSEQ multiplex PCR, and TCRdb holds only the in-frame ones, with some missing. Found here are around 400,000 clones, roughly 90% of them singletons; the top ten hold 1.7%. Sequencing input: PBMCs or T cells enriched from blood (not recorded which). The sequence was obtained from a woman in her twenties or thirties who had recovered from COVID-19. V gene TRBV9 combines with J gene TRBJ1-1; D gene ambiguous. The CDR3 DNA reads TGTGCCAGCAGCGGTTGGCCGGGGAAGGACACTGAAGCTTTCTTT. It codes for CASSGWPGKDTEAFF.